Below are 24 T cell receptor beta chains sequenced from a single sample in a study of CD8 T cells in Susac syndrome. With random hexamers, about 0.5 to 1 ug RNA was reverse transcribed. In TCRdb, the immunoSEQ multiplex PCR reads were re-called with MiXCR into one record per CDR3 protein. Among 300,000 to 350,000 distinct CDR3 sequences listed, about 90% were seen once. Specimen: CD4+ T cells from PBMCs. These receptors were collected from a human donor with multiple sclerosis.

The rearrangement joins TRBV3-1 to TRBJ1-1; no clear D. Germline CDR1 reads LGHDT; CDR2 reads YNNKEL (reference sequence). The CDR3 has 15 residues. The V gene lost 5 bases and the J gene lost 8 bases, with 21 bases spanning the gap. CDR3 nucleotides: TGTGCCAGCAGCTACAGCCATATCGGTGCCGCCGAAGCTTTCTTT. Translating gives CASSYSHIGAAEAFF.

The chain links TRBV4-1 to TRBJ2-1; 9 nucleotides line up with TRBD2. The CDR3 totals 16 residues. Germline V CDR1 and CDR2: MGHRA, YSYEKL. V shed 4 bases, J shed 4 bases, and the junction held 8 bases outside the gene matches. The CDR3, as DNA: TGCGCCAGCAGCCGGGGCCCTAGCGGGGCTTACAATGAGCAGTTCTTC. Translated: CASSRGPSGAYNEQFF.

This chain joins TRBV7-2 and TRBJ2-6; D uncertain. Trimming removed 8 bases from V and 0 bases from J, with 14 bases in between. Germline V gene sequence: CDR1 SGHTA, CDR2 FQGNSA. The CDR3 is 16 residues long. CDR3 region: CASRPNVASGANVLTF. The CDR3 DNA reads as TGTGCCAGCCGGCCGAACGTAGCCTCTGGGGCCAACGTCCTGACTTTC.

The V call is TRBV7-3, the J call TRBJ2-1; TRBD2 matches at 10 bases. Germline lookup yields CDR1 SGHTA and CDR2 FQGTGA. This CDR3 spans 14 amino acids. J was trimmed by 9 bases and V by 2 bases; bases with no gene match: 4. CDR3 region: CASSLLAGVSEQFF. The CDR3 coding sequence is TGTGCCAGCAGCTTACTAGCGGGAGTGTCTGAGCAGTTCTTC.

This clonotype has only one observation. This chain links TRBV20-1 with TRBJ2-7; 9 bases are a match to TRBD2. V was clipped by 5 bases and J by 2 bases; unmatched bases: 7. The CDR3 has 14 amino acids. Germline lookup yields CDR1 DFQATT and CDR2 SNEGSKA (reference sequence). The CDR3 spells CSAGPGGRAYEQYF. CDR3 coding DNA: TGCAGTGCTGGCCCCGGCGGGAGGGCCTACGAGCAGTACTTC.

This clonotype has just one count. The chain is built from TRBV30 and TRBJ1-1, with D possibly matching TRBD1 (6 bases). The CDR3 is made up of 13 amino acids. Germline lookup yields CDR1 GTSNPN and CDR2 SVGIG (reference sequence). V lost 7 bases to trimming and J lost 1 base, with 13 bases between them. As DNA, the CDR3 is TGTGCCTTGGCCGGACAGTCGAACACTGAAGCTTTCTTT. Encoded protein: CALAGQSNTEAFF.

A remark on this clonotype: An end of the junction differs from the germline gene, which may be a read error. The chain links TRBV29-1 to TRBJ2-5, with TRBD1 matching over 8 bases. The CDR3 has 14 amino acids. The germline V gene has CDR1 SQVTM and CDR2 ANQGSEA. In nucleotides, the CDR3 is TGCAGCGTTGCACCGACAGGGGCGCCTGAGAACCAGTACTTC. This encodes CSVAPTGAPENQYF. Drawing the rest from reference TRBV29-1 and TRBJ2-5, the complete variable domain is SAVISQKPSRDICQRGTSLTIQCQVDSQVTMMFWYRQQPGQSLTLIATANQGSEATYESGFVIDKFPISRPNLTFSTLTVSNMSPEDSSIYLCSVAPTGAPENQYFGPGTRLLVL.

The chain joins TRBV9 to TRBJ2-7; 7 nucleotides agree with TRBD2. J gave up 6 bases and V 0 bases, and 6 bases lay outside the gene matches. The CDR3 runs to 14 residues. The V gene's germline CDR1 is SGDLS and CDR2 YYNGEE. In DNA, the CDR3 is TGTGCCAGCAGCGTAGAGGGCGGGAGCGGCGAGCAGTACTTC. As protein: CASSVEGGSGEQYF.

V is TRBV10-3 and J is TRBJ1-1, with D uncertain. The CDR3 sequence is 13 residues long. CDR1 ENHRY and CDR2 SYGVKD come from the germline V gene. V was shortened by 10 bases and J by 1 base, with 13 bases between the two germline ends. CDR3 nucleotides: TGTGCCAGCCGACCAAATCAGAACACTGAAGCTTTCTTT. Protein sequence: CASRPNQNTEAFF.

V usage is TRBV20-1 and J usage is TRBJ2-1; possibly TRBD1 for D (5 bases). V shed 4 bases and J shed 3 bases, with 22 bases lying between them. Germline-derived CDR1 and CDR2 are DFQATT and SNEGSKA (reference sequence). This CDR3 is built from 17 residues. The CDR3 bases are TGCAGTGCTATTAATCCGTGGGGCGGCGGAAACTACAATGAGCAGTTCTTC. The encoded protein is CSAINPWGGGNYNEQFF.

This clonotype was counted between two and nine times. The gene calls are TRBV6-1 and TRBJ1-2; the D is unclear. The CDR3 loop spans 15 amino acids. Germline CDR1 and CDR2: MNHNS and SASEGT. The V end was cut by 5 bases, the J end by 8 bases, with 21 bases between. The DNA for the CDR3 is TGTGCCAGCAGTACCCGGCGGACCCTCTTGAGGGGCTACACCTTC. It translates to CASSTRRTLLRGYTF.

The genes are TRBV29-1 and TRBJ2-5; the match to TRBD1 covers 10 bases. V was clipped by 2 bases and J by 5 bases; unmatched bases: 2. There are 13 residues in the CDR3. The V gene's germline CDR1 is SQVTM and CDR2 ANQGSEA. CDR3 DNA sequence: TGCAGCGTTGAAAAGGGACAGGGGGAGACCCAGTACTTC. It is translated as CSVEKGQGETQYF.

The J gene is TRBJ2-3, the V gene TRBV2; TRBD2 might be the D (6 bases). Trimming left V 4 bases short and J 2 bases short, with 10 bases between. This CDR3 contains 14 residues. Germline CDR1 is SNHLY and CDR2 is FYNNEI. CDR3 nucleotides: TGTGCCAGCAGTGGGACTACAGTCACAGATACGCAGTATTTT. Translated: CASSGTTVTDTQYF.

V is TRBV20-1 and J is TRBJ2-7; D might be TRBD1 (6 bases). The CDR3 consists of 15 residues. The germline V gene encodes CDR1 DFQATT and CDR2 SNEGSKA (reference sequence). V was shortened by 1 base and J by 2 bases, with 15 bases between the two germline ends. The CDR3 nucleotides read TGCAGTGCTAGAGCCCCCCGGGCAGGGGCCTACGAGCAGTACTTC. It is translated as CSARAPRAGAYEQYF.

V usage is TRBV5-1 and J usage is TRBJ2-3; 9 positions match TRBD1. The V gene end was trimmed by 0 bases and the J gene end by 6 bases; junction bases not matched to a gene: 5. CDR1 SGHRS and CDR2 YFSETQ come from the germline V gene. The CDR3 runs 15 residues. The CDR3 reads CASSLEGQGWDTQYF. The CDR3 DNA follows: TGCGCCAGCAGCTTGGAGGGACAGGGATGGGATACGCAGTATTTT.

The genes are TRBV15 and TRBJ2-2, with D unresolved. Germline values: CDR1 LNHNV, CDR2 YYDKDF (reference sequence). The CDR3 totals 16 residues. The V end lost 0 bases, the J end lost 1 base, and 9 bases lay between the germline ends. In DNA form, the CDR3 reads TGTGCCACCAGCAGAGATCGGAACCTGAACACCGGGGAGCTGTTTTTT. The encoded protein is CATSRDRNLNTGELFF.

This chain uses TRBV6-5 with TRBJ1-2; weak D call: TRBD1 (5 bases). The CDR3 contains 15 residues. Deletions cut 6 bases from V and 4 bases from J, with 18 bases between. CDR1 is MNHEY and CDR2 is SVGAGI in the germline V gene. The CDR3 coding sequence is TGTGCCAGCAGCGGAGGGGCGCAGCTACGCTATGGCTACACCTTC. Translated, it gives CASSGGAQLRYGYTF.

This clonotype was counted only a few times. The rearrangement uses TRBV7-2 and TRBJ1-1; D is unclear. Germline assignment: CDR1 SGHTA and CDR2 FQGNSA. V shed 2 bases and J shed 2 bases, with 3 bases lying between them. The CDR3 extends over 12 amino acids. This chain's CDR3 is CASSLFNTEAFF. The CDR3 DNA sequence: TGTGCCAGCAGCTTATTCAACACTGAAGCTTTCTTT.

In its sample, this clonotype was seen a few times. This chain links TRBV5-6 with TRBJ1-1, with 10 nucleotides matching TRBD1. With 2 bases clipped from V and 3 bases from J, the junction kept 1 base outside the gene matches. CDR1 is SGHDT, CDR2 YYEEEE, per germline. This CDR3 region has 14 residues. CDR3 nucleotide sequence: TGTGCCAGCAGCTTAGACAGGGGGCACACTGAAGCTTTCTTT. It encodes CASSLDRGHTEAFF.

The chain is built from TRBV29-1 and TRBJ2-2, with D maybe TRBD1 (5 bases). V was cut by 8 bases and J by 0 bases, with 13 bases left in between. Germline V gene data show CDR1 as SQVTM and CDR2 as ANQGSEA. The CDR3 length is 14 residues. The chain's CDR3 is CSTGHPANTGELFF. The CDR3, as DNA: TGCAGCACCGGACACCCCGCGAACACCGGGGAGCTGTTTTTT.

The rearrangement links TRBV6-5 to TRBJ1-2; D unclear. Germline CDR1 reads MNHEY; CDR2 reads SVGAGI. The CDR3 consists of 13 residues. V shed 8 bases and J shed 5 bases, with 15 bases lying between them. CDR3: CASQPLGEYGYTF. CDR3 sequence (DNA): TGTGCCAGCCAGCCCCTCGGGGAATATGGCTACACCTTC.

This clonotype came up once. The V call is TRBV7-2, the J call TRBJ2-1; 7 bases are a match to TRBD2. Trimming removed 1 base from V and 7 bases from J; junction bases left unmatched: 4. There are 14 residues in the CDR3. The V gene's germline CDR1 is SGHTA and CDR2 FQGNSA. This chain's CDR3 is CASSLGLAWNEQFF. CDR3 nucleotides: TGTGCCAGCAGCTTAGGACTAGCTTGGAATGAGCAGTTCTTC.

The genes are TRBV4-2 and TRBJ1-6; D possibly corresponds to TRBD1 (5 bases). Germline loops: CDR1 LGHNA, CDR2 YNFKEQ. Trimming cost V 1 base and J 8 bases, with 12 bases left between them. This CDR3 contains 15 residues. This CDR3 is CASSQAGGTYSPLHF. The CDR3 DNA is TGTGCCAGCAGCCAAGCAGGCGGGACCTATTCACCCCTCCACTTT.

The rearrangement uses TRBV3-1 and TRBJ1-2; D may be TRBD1 (5 bases). The CDR3 runs 13 residues. Germline CDR1 and CDR2: LGHDT and YNNKEL (reference sequence). V gave up 3 bases and J gave up 6 bases, with 11 bases separating them. CDR3 coding DNA: TGTGCCAGCAGCCAGGGGGGTGTTCATGGCTACACCTTC. This encodes CASSQGGVHGYTF. The full variable domain, in which reference TRBV3-1 and TRBJ1-2 provide the parts outside the CDR3, is DTAVSQTPKYLVTQMGNDKSIKCEQNLGHDTMYWYKQDSKKFLKIMFSYNNKELIINETVPNRFSPKSPDKAHLNLHINSLELGDSAVYFCASSQGGVHGYTFGSGTRLTVV.